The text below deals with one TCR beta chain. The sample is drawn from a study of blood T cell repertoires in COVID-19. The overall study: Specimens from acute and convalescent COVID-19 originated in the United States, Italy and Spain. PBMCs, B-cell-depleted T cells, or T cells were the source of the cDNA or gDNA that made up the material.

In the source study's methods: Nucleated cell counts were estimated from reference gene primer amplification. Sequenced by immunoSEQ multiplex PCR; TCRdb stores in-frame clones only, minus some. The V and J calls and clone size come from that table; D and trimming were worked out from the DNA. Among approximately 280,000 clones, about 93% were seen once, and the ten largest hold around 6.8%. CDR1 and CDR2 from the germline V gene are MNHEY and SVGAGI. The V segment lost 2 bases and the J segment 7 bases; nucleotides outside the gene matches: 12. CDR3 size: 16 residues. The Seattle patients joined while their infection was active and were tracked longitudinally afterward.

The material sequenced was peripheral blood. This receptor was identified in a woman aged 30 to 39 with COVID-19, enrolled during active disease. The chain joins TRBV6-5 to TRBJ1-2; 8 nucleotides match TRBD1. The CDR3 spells CASSYAGGAGRLGYTF. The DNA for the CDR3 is TGTGCCAGCAGTTACGCAGGGGGCGCAGGTCGCCTTGGCTACACCTTC.